These 20 T cell receptor beta chains came from one sample sequenced in a study of cytomegalovirus exposure and HLA in healthy donors. Amplification used 60 Vbeta primers and 13 Jbeta primers. The data were produced by immunoSEQ multiplex PCR, yet TCRdb's version contains in-frame clones alone and is incomplete. The sample consists of 210,000 or so clones, around 85% of them appearing once. Sequenced sample: PBMCs. All receptors derive from a human donor in good health.

This chain links TRBV6-5 with TRBJ1-4; weak D call: TRBD1 (5 bases). Germline V lookup: CDR1 MNHEY, CDR2 SVGAGI. The CDR3 covers 15 residues. V lost 0 bases and J 7 bases, leaving 12 bases between the germline ends. Written as DNA, the CDR3 is TGTGCCAGCAGTTACTCGGTGGGACTGATTGAAAAACTGTTTTTT. Translating it yields CASSYSVGLIEKLFF.

The chain employs TRBV6-5 and TRBJ1-4, with a tentative D call TRBD1 (5 bases). Germline V CDR1 and CDR2: MNHEY, SVGAGI. The V and J ends lost 1 base and 8 bases respectively, with 11 bases between them. This CDR3 contains 14 residues. This CDR3 reads CASSYYGGSEKLFF. CDR3 in DNA: TGTGCCAGCAGTTACTACGGGGGTTCGGAAAAACTGTTTTTT.

Only one count was recorded for this clone. V and J are TRBV30 and TRBJ2-3; maybe TRBD2 (5 bases). CDR1 is GTSNPN, CDR2 SVGIG, per germline (reference sequence). V lost 3 bases and J lost 7, with 14 bases in between. The CDR3 loop spans 13 amino acids. The CDR3 DNA sequence: TGTGCCTGGAGCGGCTCTAGCCGGAATACGCAGTATTTT. Residues: CAWSGSSRNTQYF.

The CDR3 reads CASSPGQGFSYEQYF. The CDR3 DNA sequence: TGTGCCAGCAGCCCGGGACAGGGGTTCTCCTACGAGCAGTACTTC. The rearrangement uses TRBV11-2 and TRBJ2-7; TRBD1 aligns across 10 bases. The V and J ends lost 5 bases and 0 bases, in that order; junction bases with no gene match: 4. Looked up from germline, CDR1 is SGHAT and CDR2 is FQNNGV. This CDR3 contains 15 residues. Supplemented by reference TRBV11-2 and TRBJ2-7, the full variable domain reads EAGVAQSPRYKIIEKRQSVAFWCNPISGHATLYWYQQILGQGPKLLIQFQNNGVVDDSQLPKDRFSAERLKGVDSTLKIQPAKLEDSAVYLCASSPGQGFSYEQYFGPGTRLTVT.

The chain joins TRBV19 to TRBJ2-1, with D maybe TRBD1 (6 bases). The CDR3 runs to 15 residues. Germline V gives CDR1 LNHDA, CDR2 SQIVND (reference sequence). V lost 4 bases and J 0 bases, leaving 10 bases between the germline ends. CDR3 nucleotides: TGTGCCAGTAGTACTGGACAGAGCTCCTACAATGAGCAGTTCTTC. Amino acid sequence: CASSTGQSSYNEQFF.

The genes are TRBV19 and TRBJ2-2, with D perhaps matching TRBD2 (5 bases). Germline V gene sequence: CDR1 LNHDA, CDR2 SQIVND (reference sequence). CDR3 size: 11 residues. V was trimmed by 10 bases and J by 2 bases, leaving 5 bases between them. The CDR3: CATGNTGELFF. The CDR3 nucleotides are TGTGCCACGGGAAACACCGGGGAGCTGTTTTTT.

The rearrangement uses TRBV10-3 and TRBJ1-2; possible D gene TRBD1, 5 bases. The CDR3 spans 15 residues. V gave up 0 bases and J gave up 1 base, with 9 bases separating them. Germline V gene data show CDR1 as ENHRY and CDR2 as SYGVKD. This chain's CDR3 is CAISESGGVNYGYTF. The DNA of the CDR3 is TGTGCCATCAGTGAGTCTGGAGGGGTTAACTATGGCTACACCTTC.

The V and J genes are TRBV9 and TRBJ1-4; perhaps TRBD1 as D (6 bases). This CDR3 contains 16 residues. The V end lost 4 bases, the J end lost 8 bases, and 21 bases lay between the germline ends. In germline, CDR1 is SGDLS, CDR2 YYNGEE. CDR3 sequence reads: CASSPGTNTRGEKLFF. In nucleotides, the CDR3 is TGTGCCAGCAGCCCTGGGACAAACACCCGGGGAGAAAAACTGTTTTTT.

This clone was detected only a few times. This chain links TRBV19 with TRBJ1-2; no clear D gene. CDR1 is LNHDA, CDR2 SQIVND, per germline (reference sequence). This CDR3 comprises 13 residues. Deletions cut 0 bases from V and 3 bases from J, with 5 bases between. The CDR3 DNA is TGTGCCAGTAGTATAGAGAGGTACTATGGCTACACCTTC. Its translation is CASSIERYYGYTF.

In regard to this clone: The same CDR3 is also encoded by other DNA sequences in this sample. This chain connects TRBV7-9 to TRBJ2-7, with D perhaps TRBD1 (6 bases). V lost 2 bases to trimming and J lost 1 base, with 9 bases between them. The CDR3 is 14 residues long. Looked up from germline, CDR1 is SEHNR and CDR2 is FQNEAQ (reference sequence). The CDR3 nucleotides are TGTGCCAGCAGCTTACGTCAGGGGTCCTACGAGCAGTACTTC. Encoded protein: CASSLRQGSYEQYF.

This chain uses TRBV5-1 with TRBJ1-2; 8 bases line up with TRBD1. CDR1 SGHRS and CDR2 YFSETQ come from the germline V gene. The CDR3 runs to 14 residues. The junction had 7 bases not matched to a gene; V was cut back by 2 bases and J by 7 bases. In DNA, the CDR3 is TGCGCCAGCAGCTTTGGCCAGGGGGCAGGTGGCTACACCTTC. Its protein product is CASSFGQGAGGYTF.

The rearrangement joins TRBV4-1 to TRBJ1-5; D not certain. Germline loops: CDR1 MGHRA, CDR2 YSYEKL. Trimming stripped 0 bases from V and 0 bases from J, with 15 bases between. This CDR3 region has 18 residues. CDR3 sequence (DNA): TGCGCCAGCAGCCAAGATACCCCGGGAACTACTAGCAATCAGCCCCAGCATTTT. It codes for CASSQDTPGTTSNQPQHF.

This chain joins TRBV28 and TRBJ2-1, with D possibly matching TRBD2 (5 bases). Trimming pared 4 bases from V and 6 bases from J, leaving 16 bases between. CDR3 length equals 15 residues. CDR1 and CDR2 from the germline V gene are MDHEN and SYDVKM. The CDR3: CASSSSPGRINEQFF. The CDR3 DNA follows: TGTGCCAGCAGTTCTAGCCCAGGACGCATCAATGAGCAGTTCTTC.

The V and J genes are TRBV25-1 and TRBJ2-1; D is ambiguous. Trimming removed 4 bases at V and 10 bases at J, with 14 bases between. CDR1 is MGHDK, CDR2 SYGVNS, per germline. The CDR3 is 13 residues long. The CDR3 DNA sequence: TGTGCCAGCAGTGCCGGCCAGCGTACCGAGCAGTTCTTC. Translating it yields CASSAGQRTEQFF.

The rearrangement links TRBV10-3 to TRBJ2-7; 10 bases map to TRBD1. Trimming cost V 6 bases and J 7 bases; bases outside gene matches: 9. The CDR3 has 14 amino acids. Germline loops: CDR1 ENHRY, CDR2 SYGVKD. Here the CDR3 reads CAIRTGTGVGEQYF. The CDR3 nucleotides are TGTGCCATCAGGACCGGGACAGGGGTTGGAGAGCAGTACTTC.

This rearrangement joins TRBV28 to TRBJ2-3, with 7 bases that match TRBD2. Trimming removed 7 bases from V and 0 bases from J; junction bases left unmatched: 10. The CDR3 sequence is 16 residues long. Germline V lookup: CDR1 MDHEN, CDR2 SYDVKM. CDR3 region: CASIGGDATSTDTQYF. CDR3 nucleotide sequence: TGTGCCAGCATTGGGGGGGACGCAACTAGCACAGATACGCAGTATTTT.

The J gene is TRBJ2-1, the V gene TRBV28, with TRBD1 matching 9 bases. Trimming cost V 3 bases and J 8 bases; bases outside gene matches: 5. CDR3 length equals 14 residues. The germline V gene encodes CDR1 MDHEN and CDR2 SYDVKM. The CDR3 loop reads CASSFEQGADEQFF. The CDR3 bases are TGTGCCAGCAGTTTTGAACAGGGGGCCGATGAGCAGTTCTTC.

The V and J genes are TRBV7-8 and TRBJ2-5, with 9 bases lining up with TRBD2. CDR3 size: 16 residues. J lost 0 bases, V lost 4 bases, and 6 bases had no gene match. CDR1 and CDR2 (germline): SGHVS, FQNEAQ. CDR3 loop: CASSSRLAEDQETQYF. The DNA of the CDR3 is TGTGCCAGCAGCTCAAGACTAGCGGAGGACCAAGAGACCCAGTACTTC. Using reference TRBV7-8 and TRBJ2-5 for the parts outside the CDR3, the full variable domain is GAGVSQSPRYKVAKRGQDVALRCDPISGHVSLFWYQQALGQGPEFLTYFQNEAQLDKSGLPSDRFFAERPEGSVSTLKIQRTQQEDSAVYLCASSSRLAEDQETQYFGPGTRLLVL.

The chain recombines TRBV9 with TRBJ2-7, with 7 bases matching TRBD1. With 4 bases clipped from V and 5 bases from J, the junction kept 9 bases outside the gene matches. In germline, CDR1 is SGDLS, CDR2 YYNGEE. The CDR3 extends over 14 amino acids. In DNA, the CDR3 is TGTGCCAGCAGCCCTATGACAGGGTCTCACGAGCAGTACTTC. Encoded protein: CASSPMTGSHEQYF. Full variable domain (rest looked up from reference TRBV9 and TRBJ2-7): DSGVTQTPKHLITATGQRVTLRCSPRSGDLSVYWYQQSLDQGLQFLIQYYNGEERAKGNILERFSAQQFPDLHSELNLSSLELGDSALYFCASSPMTGSHEQYFGPGTRLTVT.

The chain has TRBV7-2 and TRBJ2-3; 7 bases are shared with TRBD1. CDR1 and CDR2 (germline): SGHTA, FQGNSA. The CDR3 has 14 amino acids. Losses at the gene ends were 4 bases for V and 5 bases for J; bases not matched to a gene: 6. CDR3 loop: CASSSGTARDTQYF. Written as DNA, the CDR3 is TGTGCCAGCAGCTCCGGGACAGCACGAGATACGCAGTATTTT.